The 2 T cell receptor beta chains listed next were all sequenced from one sample in a study of identical twins (dated by TCRdb to 2016 to 2018). To prepare the library, 5' RACE was applied. Data came from an Illumina HiSeq 2000. The public sequencing data were trimmed at Q25 with fastp and processed into clonotypes with MiXCR by TCRdb, which kept only in-frame beta chains. Records with the same CDR3 protein are collapsed into one entry carrying the most frequent genes and DNA. The sample records 1.5 million to 2 million distinct CDR3 sequences, about 32% of which are singletons. About 0.25% of the sample belongs to the ten largest clones. Material for sequencing was cord blood. These receptors all stem from a newborn girl in good health.

This clonotype was observed a handful of times. The CDR3 loop reads CSARGGDNEQFF. The CDR3, as DNA: TGCAGTGCTAGAGGGGGCGACAATGAGCAGTTCTTC. This chain uses TRBV20-1 with TRBJ2-1; D might be TRBD1 (5 bases). The CDR3 length is 12 residues. Germline CDR1 DFQATT, CDR2 SNEGSKA (reference sequence). The V end was cut by 1 base, the J end by 5 bases, with 6 bases between.

This rearrangement joins TRBV4-2 to TRBJ2-5, with 9 nucleotides matching TRBD2. Germline-derived CDR1 and CDR2 are LGHNA and YNFKEQ. This CDR3 contains 15 residues. V gave up 0 bases and J gave up 1 base; unmatched junction bases: 0. CDR3 protein: CASSQERGGQETQYF. CDR3 DNA: TGTGCCAGCAGCCAAGAGCGGGGGGGCCAAGAGACCCAGTACTTC.